This entry lists 30 T cell receptor beta chains sequenced from one sample in a study of shared clonotypes between healthy human individuals. The method was immunoSEQ multiplex PCR; TCRdb's version includes in-frame clones alone and lacks a portion of them. This sample has some 530,000 clones, with around four fifths found just once. Material for sequencing was PBMCs. The receptor set was obtained from a middle-aged woman in good health. Some clones in this sample may be carry-over from other donors' samples.

The chain is built from TRBV27 and TRBJ2-3; 7 positions match TRBD2. V lost 2 bases to trimming and J lost 2 bases; unmatched junction nucleotides: 7. The CDR3 extends over 16 amino acids. The V gene's germline CDR1 is MNHEY and CDR2 SMNVEV (reference sequence). This CDR3 is CASSLRLAAPTDTQYF. The DNA for the CDR3 is TGTGCCAGCAGTTTACGGCTAGCGGCCCCCACAGATACGCAGTATTTT.

This chain links TRBV11-2 with TRBJ2-1, with 7 bases fitting TRBD1. The CDR3 totals 15 residues. CDR1 is SGHAT and CDR2 is FQNNGV in the germline V gene. The V and J ends lost 5 bases and 4 bases, in that order; junction bases with no gene match: 8. This chain's CDR3 is CASSLGTESYNEQFF. CDR3 in DNA: TGTGCCAGCAGCCTAGGGACAGAAAGTTACAATGAGCAGTTCTTC.

The V call is TRBV6-5, the J call TRBJ2-5, with 7 bases lining up with TRBD1. CDR3 size: 13 residues. V shed 7 bases and J 4 bases; nucleotides not matched to a gene: 6. Germline values: CDR1 MNHEY, CDR2 SVGAGI. This CDR3 reads CASTIDRAETQYF. CDR3 sequence (DNA): TGTGCCAGCACTATAGACAGGGCAGAGACCCAGTACTTC.

J is TRBJ2-5 and V is TRBV9; the D gene is possibly TRBD2 (6 bases). Germline V gene sequence: CDR1 SGDLS, CDR2 YYNGEE. The V end lost 0 bases, the J end lost 4 bases, and 13 bases lay between the germline ends. This CDR3 contains 15 residues. CDR3 DNA sequence: TGTGCCAGCAGCGTAGGTAGCGGCCTCCCAGAGACCCAGTACTTC. The encoded protein is CASSVGSGLPETQYF.

The chain joins TRBV7-3 to TRBJ2-5; TRBD1 aligns across 7 bases. Losses at the gene ends were 6 bases for V and 1 base for J; bases not matched to a gene: 2. This CDR3 comprises 13 residues. CDR1 and CDR2 (germline): SGHTA, FQGTGA. In DNA, the CDR3 is TGTGCCAGCAGTGAGGGGGCCCAAGAGACCCAGTACTTC. It is translated as CASSEGAQETQYF.

The V gene is TRBV18, the J gene TRBJ2-1; 9 bases line up with TRBD2. The CDR3 consists of 15 residues. J lost 7 bases, V lost 3 bases, and 7 bases had no gene match. The germline V gene encodes CDR1 KGHSH and CDR2 LQKENI. The CDR3 here is CASSPPGTSYNEQFF. The DNA for the CDR3 is TGTGCCAGCTCACCCCCCGGGACTAGCTATAATGAGCAGTTCTTC.

This chain links TRBV28 with TRBJ2-2; 13 bases are a match to TRBD2. Germline CDR1 and CDR2: MDHEN and SYDVKM. This CDR3 contains 16 residues. V lost 6 bases and J lost 6; bases outside the gene matches: 7. The CDR3 DNA reads as TGTGCCAGCAGGGAAACTAGCGGGAGGGCCCCCGGGGAGCTGTTTTTT. It yields the protein CASRETSGRAPGELFF.

Comments on this clone: The sample contains more than one DNA sequence encoding this CDR3. The V call is TRBV5-1, the J call TRBJ2-5, with 9 bases identical to TRBD1. There are 15 residues in the CDR3. After removal of 0 bases from V and 5 bases from J, the junction contained 5 bases not matched to a gene. From germline, CDR1 is SGHRS and CDR2 YFSETQ. In DNA, the CDR3 is TGCGCCAGCAGCTTGGCCACAGGGGGCGGCGAGACCCAGTACTTC. Protein product: CASSLATGGGETQYF.

The CDR3 sequence: CASSGEGANPLTQHF. DNA of the CDR3: TGTGCCAGCAGTGGTGAGGGGGCGAACCCTTTGACCCAGCATTTT. V and J are TRBV2 and TRBJ1-5, with TRBD1 identical over 7 bases. The CDR3 sequence is 15 residues long. With 4 bases clipped from V and 11 bases from J, the junction kept 14 bases outside the gene matches. Germline V CDR1 and CDR2: SNHLY, FYNNEI.

This clone was observed a single time. This sequence joins TRBV11-2 and TRBJ2-1, with D perhaps matching TRBD2 (5 bases). The V gene lost 1 base and the J gene lost 7 bases, with 8 bases spanning the gap. Germline V lookup: CDR1 SGHAT, CDR2 FQNNGV. The CDR3 is made up of 13 amino acids. CDR3 nucleotide sequence: TGTGCCAGCAGCTTAGCACCGGGGAATGAGCAGTTCTTC. Protein sequence: CASSLAPGNEQFF.

The chain combines TRBV18 with TRBJ2-1, with 7 bases aligning to TRBD2. The CDR3 extends over 15 amino acids. V lost 2 bases, J lost 5 bases, and 6 bases stayed unmatched. CDR1 is KGHSH, CDR2 LQKENI, per germline. CDR3 DNA: TGTGCCAGCTCACCATTTGGGGGAGGGAACAATGAGCAGTTCTTC. Protein: CASSPFGGGNNEQFF.

This clone has just one count. At the DNA level, this CDR3 is encoded by other sequences in the same sample as well. The CDR3 DNA reads as TGTGCCAGCAGCTTAGGACCGAATCAGCCCCAGCATTTT. Amino acid sequence: CASSLGPNQPQHF. V gene TRBV7-2 combines with J gene TRBJ1-5, with D unclear. Germline V gene lookup returns CDR1 SGHTA and CDR2 FQGNSA. The CDR3 has 13 residues. V gave up 1 base and J gave up 4 bases, with 5 bases separating them.

The gene calls are TRBV7-7 and TRBJ2-1; 7 nucleotides match TRBD1. With V trimmed by 3 bases and J by 0 bases, 2 bases remained unmatched. CDR1 and CDR2 from the germline V gene are SSHAT and FNYEAQ (reference sequence). This CDR3 contains 15 residues. CDR3 residues: CASSFGQASYNEQFF. CDR3 DNA: TGTGCCAGCAGCTTTGGACAGGCCTCCTACAATGAGCAGTTCTTC.

The chain couples TRBV11-2 to TRBJ2-3, with 10 bases identical to TRBD1. V lost 5 bases to trimming and J lost 1 base; unmatched junction nucleotides: 3. The germline CDR1 and CDR2 sequences are SGHAT and FQNNGV. The CDR3 length is 15 residues. The CDR3 sequence is CASSGTGEGTDTQYF. In nucleotides, the CDR3 is TGTGCCAGCAGCGGGACAGGGGAGGGCACAGATACGCAGTATTTT.

The chain is built from TRBV19 and TRBJ2-2; D is undetermined. V lost 3 bases to trimming and J lost 2 bases, with 1 base between them. There are 12 residues in the CDR3. The germline gives CDR1 LNHDA, CDR2 SQIVND (reference sequence). DNA for the CDR3: TGTGCCAGTAGTATCAACACCGGGGAGCTGTTTTTT. It specifies CASSINTGELFF. Based on the CDR3 plus reference TRBV19 and TRBJ2-2, the full variable domain is DGGITQSPKYLFRKEGQNVTLSCEQNLNHDAMYWYRQDPGQGLRLIYYSQIVNDFQKGDIAEGYSVSREKKESFPLTVTSAQKNPTAFYLCASSINTGELFFGEGSRLTVL.

This clone was found once. CDR3: CAWSVDRASGNTIYF. The CDR3 DNA reads as TGTGCCTGGAGTGTGGACAGGGCTTCGGGAAACACCATATATTTT. This rearrangement joins TRBV30 to TRBJ1-3; 8 bases fit TRBD1. The CDR3 has 15 amino acids. The ends lost 0 bases at V and 4 bases at J; junction bases unmatched: 5. Germline V gene lookup returns CDR1 GTSNPN and CDR2 SVGIG (reference sequence).

Here the CDR3 reads CASSLFSDSQFF. The CDR3 nucleotides read TGTGCCAGCAGCTTATTCTCCGATAGCCAGTTCTTC. The chain combines TRBV5-6 with TRBJ2-1; D ambiguous. The V gene's germline CDR1 is SGHDT and CDR2 YYEEEE. Between the trimmed V and J ends, which lost 2 bases and 13 bases, there was a span of 13 bases. The CDR3 is 12 residues long.

The chain employs TRBV10-2 and TRBJ1-1; TRBD1 agrees at 7 bases. Germline assignment: CDR1 WSHSY and CDR2 SAAADI. With V trimmed by 6 bases and J by 9 bases, 7 bases remained unmatched. The CDR3 consists of 12 residues. DNA of the CDR3: TGCGCCAGCAGGGCGCCGGGACAGAAAGCTTTCTTT. This encodes CASRAPGQKAFF.

The chain recombines TRBV9 with TRBJ2-1, with D maybe TRBD1 (6 bases). The CDR3 has 15 amino acids. The V gene's germline CDR1 is SGDLS and CDR2 YYNGEE. V lost 0 bases and J 11 bases, leaving 18 bases between the germline ends. CDR3 DNA: TGTGCCAGCAGCGTAGTCGCAGGGGCCTCAATGAAGCAGTTCTTC. Translating gives CASSVVAGASMKQFF.

The rearrangement joins TRBV6-5 to TRBJ2-7; perhaps TRBD2 as D (5 bases). The germline V gene encodes CDR1 MNHEY and CDR2 SVGAGI. V was trimmed by 6 bases and J by 5 bases, leaving 8 bases between them. The CDR3 is made up of 11 amino acids. CDR3 in DNA: TGTGCCAGCAGGGCGACTAACGAGCAGTACTTC. This encodes CASRATNEQYF.

The rearrangement links TRBV7-9 to TRBJ2-1, with TRBD2 matching over 8 bases. The V gene's germline CDR1 is SEHNR and CDR2 FQNEAQ (reference sequence). CDR3 length equals 16 residues. V lost 4 bases to trimming and J lost 0 bases; unmatched junction nucleotides: 5. This chain's CDR3 is CASSSSSGSSYNEQFF. DNA for the CDR3: TGTGCCAGCAGCTCCTCTAGCGGGTCCTCCTACAATGAGCAGTTCTTC.

The rearrangement uses TRBV28 and TRBJ2-5; 13 positions match TRBD2. This CDR3 region has 16 residues. With 5 bases clipped from V and 5 bases from J, the junction kept 8 bases outside the gene matches. The germline V gene has CDR1 MDHEN and CDR2 SYDVKM. CDR3 residues: CASSTGLAGWGETQYF. The CDR3, as DNA: TGTGCCAGCAGTACGGGACTAGCGGGATGGGGGGAGACCCAGTACTTC.

The chain carries TRBV9 and TRBJ2-3, with 9 positions matching TRBD1. Germline V gene data show CDR1 as SGDLS and CDR2 as YYNGEE. This CDR3 is built from 18 residues. Trimming removed 4 bases from V and 4 bases from J; junction bases left unmatched: 16. The CDR3 reads CASSPTRPGTGSADTQYF. The CDR3 bases are TGTGCCAGCAGCCCCACCCGACCCGGGACAGGGAGTGCAGATACGCAGTATTTT.

V usage is TRBV6-5 and J usage is TRBJ2-7; the D gene is possibly TRBD1 (6 bases). From germline, CDR1 is MNHEY and CDR2 SVGAGI. CDR3 length equals 14 residues. Trimming took off 6 bases at V and 0 bases at J, with 12 bases between the two ends. CDR3 sequence (DNA): TGTGCCAGCAGCCGGACAGACCGCTCCTACGAGCAGTACTTC. Translating gives CASSRTDRSYEQYF.

The rearrangement links TRBV30 to TRBJ2-3; 10 positions match TRBD2. The CDR3 length is 14 residues. After removal of 8 bases from V and 3 bases from J, the junction contained 8 bases not matched to a gene. Germline CDR1 GTSNPN, CDR2 SVGIG (reference sequence). CDR3 nucleotide sequence: TGTGCCCGAGGGCTAGCGGGAGAAACAGATACGCAGTATTTT. Protein: CARGLAGETDTQYF.

This rearrangement joins TRBV6-1 to TRBJ1-2, with no clear D. The CDR3 is 14 residues long. The germline gives CDR1 MNHNS, CDR2 SASEGT. Trimming cost V 7 bases and J 7 bases, with 19 bases left between them. CDR3 amino acids: CASMLGSPLGGYTF. In DNA form, the CDR3 reads TGTGCCAGCATGTTGGGATCCCCGTTGGGTGGCTACACCTTC.

This clone has at least ten counts. V usage is TRBV28 and J usage is TRBJ2-5; D may match TRBD1 or TRBD2 (5 bases each). Deletions cut 1 base from V and 0 bases from J, with 12 bases between. The CDR3 spans 16 residues. Per germline, CDR1 MDHEN and CDR2 SYDVKM. In DNA, the CDR3 is TGTGCCAGCAGTTTATTGGGGGACGGCAACCAAGAGACCCAGTACTTC. This encodes CASSLLGDGNQETQYF.

The chain links TRBV7-8 to TRBJ1-3, with no clear D. This CDR3 region has 17 residues. V was cut by 5 bases and J by 0 bases, with 17 bases left in between. Germline values: CDR1 SGHVS, CDR2 FQNEAQ. CDR3: CASSRPRSGLSGNTIYF. The CDR3 DNA reads as TGTGCCAGCAGCCGACCCCGGTCTGGACTCTCTGGAAACACCATATATTTT.

The V gene is TRBV6-6, the J gene TRBJ1-3, with 7 bases fitting TRBD1. From germline, CDR1 is MNHNY and CDR2 SVGAGI (reference sequence). V shed 6 bases, J shed 2 bases, and the junction held 7 bases outside the gene matches. The CDR3 covers 15 residues. The CDR3 loop is CASRARQGPGNTIYF. The CDR3 DNA reads as TGTGCCAGCAGAGCCCGACAGGGCCCTGGAAACACCATATATTTT.

This clone was seen only once. This chain links TRBV15 with TRBJ2-3; 8 bases agree with TRBD1. Germline CDR1 LNHNV, CDR2 YYDKDF (reference sequence). The CDR3 extends over 16 amino acids. With V trimmed by 4 bases and J by 4 bases, 10 bases remained unmatched. DNA of the CDR3: TGTGCCACCAGCACAAGACAGGGGATAGTTGCAGATACGCAGTATTTT. It codes for CATSTRQGIVADTQYF.